What follows are 16 T cell receptor beta chains derived from one specimen sequenced in a study of cytomegalovirus exposure and HLA in healthy donors. With 60 Vbeta and 13 Jbeta primers, the PCR was carried out. Using immunoSEQ multiplex PCR, the repertoire was profiled, and TCRdb retains in-frame clones only, with some absent. Of fewer than 250,000 clones listed, approximately 81% are singletons. The sample taken for sequencing was PBMCs. The source is a man aged 30 to 39 in good health and CMV-seronegative.

J is TRBJ1-2 and V is TRBV19, with D perhaps TRBD1 (6 bases). Trimming pared 6 bases from V and 5 bases from J, leaving 19 bases between. The CDR3 is 15 residues long. The germline CDR1 and CDR2 sequences are LNHDA and SQIVND (reference sequence). The CDR3 DNA reads as TGTGCCAGTAGCCCGCTACGGGGGGCACTATATGGCTACACCTTC. Its translation is CASSPLRGALYGYTF.

The chain employs TRBV5-4 and TRBJ2-1; tentative D call: TRBD2 (6 bases). The V end was cut by 4 bases, the J end by 9 bases, with 17 bases between. Per germline, CDR1 SGHNT and CDR2 YYREEE (reference sequence). The CDR3 extends over 14 amino acids. The CDR3 spells CASSTERVGAEQFF. In DNA form, the CDR3 reads TGTGCCAGCAGCACCGAGCGGGTTGGGGCTGAGCAGTTCTTC.

The rearrangement uses TRBV6-5 and TRBJ1-2, with D perhaps TRBD1 (5 bases). V lost 2 bases and J 5 bases, leaving 12 bases between the germline ends. Germline CDR1 MNHEY, CDR2 SVGAGI. This CDR3 region has 14 residues. The CDR3 DNA follows: TGTGCCAGCAGTTACAGTCAGGGCGGTTATGGCTACACCTTC. Translating it yields CASSYSQGGYGYTF.

This chain connects TRBV4-1 to TRBJ2-3, with TRBD2 matching over 8 bases. The J segment lost 0 bases and the V segment lost 1 base, leaving 6 bases of the junction unmatched. The CDR3 is made up of 17 amino acids. Germline loops: CDR1 MGHRA, CDR2 YSYEKL. Written as DNA, the CDR3 is TGCGCCAGCAGCCAAGGAGGAACGGGGGGGAGCACAGATACGCAGTATTTT. As protein: CASSQGGTGGSTDTQYF.

This rearrangement joins TRBV14 to TRBJ1-5, with unresolved D. Trimming took off 2 bases at V and 7 bases at J, with 21 bases between the two ends. The CDR3 is made up of 17 amino acids. In germline, CDR1 is SGHDN, CDR2 FVKESK. Here the CDR3 DNA reads TGTGCCAGCAGCCAACTTGGGCGAAGAGTTGACCGGCAGCCCCAGCATTTT. Its protein is CASSQLGRRVDRQPQHF.

This clone has just one count. This rearrangement joins TRBV28 to TRBJ1-5, with a possible D match to TRBD1 (5 bases). V gave up 3 bases and J gave up 5 bases, with 17 bases separating them. The CDR3 is 16 amino acids. Per germline, CDR1 MDHEN and CDR2 SYDVKM. The CDR3: CASSFGGRGSHQPQHF. CDR3 DNA sequence: TGTGCCAGCAGTTTCGGAGGGCGGGGGTCACATCAGCCCCAGCATTTT.

The chain combines TRBV10-3 with TRBJ1-4; D not certain. Trimming cost V 6 bases and J 7 bases, with 12 bases left between them. The CDR3 is 13 amino acids. Per the germline V gene, CDR1 is ENHRY and CDR2 is SYGVKD. Written as DNA, the CDR3 is TGTGCCATCAGGAGTGACGAGGCTGAAAAACTGTTTTTT. Protein sequence: CAIRSDEAEKLFF.

CDR3 in DNA: TGTGCCAGCTCATTCACGACAAGCAACTATGGCTACACCTTC. This encodes CASSFTTSNYGYTF. This chain uses TRBV18 with TRBJ1-2, with D hard to call. The CDR3 is made up of 14 amino acids. Germline V gene lookup returns CDR1 KGHSH and CDR2 LQKENI. Trimming left V 5 bases short and J 2 bases short, with 12 bases between.

V gene TRBV29-1 combines with J gene TRBJ1-2; 7 nucleotides agree with TRBD1. The germline V gene has CDR1 SQVTM and CDR2 ANQGSEA. There are 13 residues in the CDR3. Losses at the gene ends were 8 bases for V and 6 bases for J; bases not matched to a gene: 12. The CDR3 spells CSFEGGTVNGYTF. For the CDR3, the DNA is TGCAGCTTCGAGGGCGGGACAGTTAATGGCTACACCTTC.

This clone was recorded a few times. V gene TRBV5-6 combines with J gene TRBJ1-2; TRBD1 matches 7 bases. J lost 4 bases, V lost 4 bases, and 13 bases had no gene match. Germline-derived CDR1 and CDR2 are SGHDT and YYEEEE. This CDR3 has 16 residues. The CDR3 DNA sequence: TGTGCCAGCAGCCAGGGGGTGAGACAGAACTCCTATGGCTACACCTTC. Amino acids: CASSQGVRQNSYGYTF.

The gene calls are TRBV7-9 and TRBJ2-5; 8 bases are shared with TRBD2. The ends lost 4 bases at V and 5 bases at J; junction bases unmatched: 9. There are 15 residues in the CDR3. CDR1 SEHNR and CDR2 FQNEAQ come from the germline V gene (reference sequence). This CDR3 reads CASSSARGGLETQYF. The CDR3 DNA reads as TGTGCCAGCAGCTCTGCCCGGGGGGGGCTGGAGACCCAGTACTTC.

The sample holds one count of this clone. The chain joins TRBV7-8 to TRBJ2-5; possible D gene TRBD2, 6 bases. The CDR3 runs to 15 residues. The V gene lost 6 bases and the J gene lost 5 bases, with 19 bases spanning the gap. Germline loops: CDR1 SGHVS, CDR2 FQNEAQ. The chain's CDR3 is CASRRPLYAGETQYF. The CDR3 DNA is TGTGCCAGCAGGCGACCTCTATACGCGGGGGAGACCCAGTACTTC. Based on the CDR3 plus reference TRBV7-8 and TRBJ2-5, the full variable domain is GAGVSQSPRYKVAKRGQDVALRCDPISGHVSLFWYQQALGQGPEFLTYFQNEAQLDKSGLPSDRFFAERPEGSVSTLKIQRTQQEDSAVYLCASRRPLYAGETQYFGPGTRLLVL.

The chain links TRBV11-2 to TRBJ2-7, with TRBD2 matching 8 bases. CDR1 is SGHAT, CDR2 FQNNGV, per germline. V was clipped by 8 bases and J by 1 base; unmatched bases: 4. The CDR3 consists of 13 residues. The chain's CDR3 is CASSRGGSYEQYF. CDR3 in DNA: TGTGCCAGCTCCCGCGGGGGGTCCTACGAGCAGTACTTC.

The V call is TRBV4-3, the J call TRBJ1-2, with 8 bases identical to TRBD1. Unmatched junction bases numbered 10, after V lost 0 bases and J lost 13 bases. Per the germline V gene, CDR1 is LGHNA and CDR2 is YSLEER. The CDR3 has 14 amino acids. The CDR3 reads CASSQEPSTGERTF. CDR3 coding DNA: TGCGCCAGCAGCCAAGAGCCCTCGACAGGGGAACGCACCTTC.

The rearrangement joins TRBV6-5 to TRBJ2-7, with a possible D match to TRBD2 (5 bases). This CDR3 has 14 amino acids. The V gene lost 6 bases and the J gene lost 3 bases, with 15 bases spanning the gap. Germline CDR1 MNHEY, CDR2 SVGAGI. CDR3 in amino acids: CASRPGRDFYEQYF. The DNA for the CDR3 is TGTGCCAGCAGGCCTGGACGGGATTTCTACGAGCAGTACTTC.

The chain links TRBV27 to TRBJ1-3; D is uncertain. V dropped 0 bases and J dropped 4 bases, with 10 bases sitting between them. CDR3 size: 15 residues. Germline V CDR1 and CDR2: MNHEY, SMNVEV (reference sequence). The DNA for the CDR3 is TGTGCCAGCAGTTTATCGTTGGGCAGAGGAAACACCATATATTTT. Its translation: CASSLSLGRGNTIYF.